This T cell receptor beta chain was identified in a study of blood T cell repertoires in COVID-19. Study summary: From the United States, Italy and Spain came samples of acute and convalescent COVID-19. The cDNA or gDNA used as material had been derived from T cells, B-cell-depleted T cells, or PBMCs.

The CDR3 is 16 residues long. Deletions cut 4 bases from V and 7 bases from J, with 23 bases between. Germline CDR1 SGHDT, CDR2 YYEEEE. Authors' methods: Amplification with reference gene primers provided the estimates of nucleated cell counts. Generated by immunoSEQ multiplex PCR, the TCRdb table keeps only in-frame clones and is missing some. The V and J calls and clone size come from that table; D and trimming were worked out from the DNA. The profile covers 200,000 to 300,000 clones, with 80% to 90% appearing a single time and nearly 2% taken by the ten largest. What was sequenced was peripheral blood. This TCR came from a man aged 25-40 years with active or convalescent COVID-19. V usage is TRBV5-6 and J usage is TRBJ1-2; D gene ambiguous. CDR3 DNA sequence: TGTGCCAGCAGCCCCCTGTTTGAGAGAGGAAGCCTTGGCTACACCTTC. Residues: CASSPLFERGSLGYTF.